The TCR beta chain described here comes from a study of tumor and adjacent non-tumor tissue in lung cancer. Three rounds of nested PCR, following a modified ARM-PCR protocol, produced the TCRbeta library. TCRdb re-called the multiplex PCR reads through MiXCR, storing one row per CDR3 protein. The data show about 77,000 distinct CDR3 sequences, about 80% seen once. V was trimmed by 4 bases and J by 7 bases, leaving 22 bases between them. CDR3 length: 16 residues. Germline CDR1 is SEHNR and CDR2 is FQNEAQ (reference sequence). No cell sorting was done before RNA was extracted from the tissue. This non-tumor lung sample came from over 3 cm beyond the tumor edge.

Sequencing used distant non-tumor lung tissue. This clonotype was obtained from a man aged 65-85 years with non-small cell lung cancer. The V and J genes are TRBV7-9 and TRBJ1-2; a weak D match, TRBD1 (6 bases). The CDR3 spells CASSSPAGEGGGGYTF. The CDR3 nucleotides read TGTGCCAGCAGCTCACCCGCCGGAGAGGGGGGTGGTGGCTACACCTTC.